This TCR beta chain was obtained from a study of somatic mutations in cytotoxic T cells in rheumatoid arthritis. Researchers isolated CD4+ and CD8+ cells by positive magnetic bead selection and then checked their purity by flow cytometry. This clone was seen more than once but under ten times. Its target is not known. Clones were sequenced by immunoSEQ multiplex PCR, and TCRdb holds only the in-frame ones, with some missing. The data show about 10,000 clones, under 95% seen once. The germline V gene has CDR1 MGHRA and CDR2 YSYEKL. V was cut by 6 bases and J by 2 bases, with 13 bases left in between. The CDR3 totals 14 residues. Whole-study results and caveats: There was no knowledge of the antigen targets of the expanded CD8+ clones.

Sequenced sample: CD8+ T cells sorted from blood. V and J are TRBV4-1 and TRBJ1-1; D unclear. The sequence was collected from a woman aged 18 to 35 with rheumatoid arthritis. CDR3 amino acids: CASRRERSNTEAFF. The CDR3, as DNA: TGCGCCAGCAGGAGGGAGAGGTCAAACACTGAAGCTTTCTTT.